This T cell receptor (beta chain) was profiled in a study of blood T cell repertoires in COVID-19. For the study at large: Nucleic acid was either cDNA or gDNA, and it came from T cells, B-cell-depleted T cells, or PBMCs.

The method was immunoSEQ multiplex PCR; TCRdb's version includes in-frame clones alone and lacks a portion of them. The sample shows 95,000 to 150,000 clones, roughly 89% of them seen only once. There are 15 residues in the CDR3. This clone was seen once. The sequence came from a middle-aged man with acute or convalescent COVID-19. Sequenced material: peripheral blood. This sequence joins TRBV21-1 and TRBJ2-5; TRBD2 is taken as the D call from the table, unchecked against the DNA. TRBV21-1 has pseudogene status. As DNA, the CDR3 is TGTGCCAGCAGCGGTCGCGGGGGGGTCGCGGAGACCCAGTACTTC. Translation gives CASSGRGGVAETQYF.